These T cell receptor beta chains were read from a single sample in a study of blood T cell repertoires in COVID-19. Profiled with immunoSEQ multiplex PCR; TCRdb holds only in-frame clones, not every one. The table records some 120,000 clones, 85% to 90% of them present only once. Sequenced input: peripheral blood. The receptors were gathered from a human donor in a cohort sampled during active COVID-19. CDR3s include the opening cysteine and the closing phenylalanine or tryptophan. The D gene is left open where the match is weak. Size is stated for part of the rows, as once, few or many counts, or as a class when the clone is expanded.

v_gene,j_gene,d_gene,abundance,CDR3aa,CDR3nt
TRBV5-1,TRBJ1-1,TRBD1,.,CASSLQGPEAFF,TGCGCCAGCAGCTTACAGGGGCCTGAAGCTTTCTTT
TRBV2,TRBJ2-1,.,.,CASRPPPLVIQFF,TGTGCCAGCAGGCCACCTCCTCTAGTAATTCAGTTCTTC
TRBV28,TRBJ1-5,.,.,CASSGTQGSNQPQHF,TGTGCCAGCAGTGGAACACAGGGCAGCAATCAGCCCCAGCATTTT
TRBV18,TRBJ2-5,TRBD2,.,CASSPASGGQETQYF,TGTGCCAGCTCACCTGCTAGCGGGGGGCAAGAGACCCAGTACTTC
TRBV20-1,TRBJ1-2,TRBD1,.,CSASLGQGLPGYTF,TGCAGTGCTAGTTTGGGACAGGGGCTTCCTGGCTACACCTTC
TRBV11-2,TRBJ2-5,.,.,CASSPTSGYQETQYF,TGTGCCAGCAGCCCCACCTCGGGGTACCAAGAGACCCAGTACTTC
TRBV29-1,TRBJ1-1,.,.,CSVEDPQVGTEAFF,TGCAGCGTTGAAGATCCCCAGGTCGGCACTGAAGCTTTCTTT
TRBV5-1,TRBJ1-1,.,.,CASSLAGRNTEAFF,TGCGCCAGCAGCTTGGCAGGTAGGAACACTGAAGCTTTCTTT
TRBV11-2,TRBJ2-4,.,.,CASSPTRVAKNIQYF,TGTGCCAGCAGCCCCACCAGGGTTGCCAAAAACATTCAGTACTTC
TRBV9,TRBJ2-1,.,few,CASSVEVVGEQFF,TGTGCCAGCAGCGTAGAAGTAGTCGGTGAGCAGTTCTTC
TRBV2,TRBJ2-3,.,.,CASTRLVGSRTQYF,TGTGCCAGCACCAGACTAGTGGGGTCCCGGACGCAGTATTTT
TRBV6-5,TRBJ1-2,TRBD1,.,CASLGGTGGLYGYTF,TGTGCCTCCCTCGGGGGGACAGGGGGCCTCTATGGCTACACCTTC
TRBV7-9,TRBJ2-5,.,once,CASRSGNQETQYF,TGTGCCAGCAGGTCCGGGAATCAAGAGACCCAGTACTTC
TRBV5-4,TRBJ2-3,TRBD2,.,CASSYKTSGGLQYF,TGTGCCAGCAGCTATAAGACTAGCGGGGGGCTCCAGTATTTT
TRBV4-1,TRBJ2-3,.,.,CASSQVGERTDTQYF,TGCGCCAGCAGCCAAGTCGGGGAGCGCACAGATACGCAGTATTTT
TRBV27,TRBJ2-5,TRBD2,.,CASSPLGTSGGEGETQYF,TGTGCCAGCAGTCCCCTCGGGACTAGCGGGGGGGAGGGAGAGACCCAGTACTTC
TRBV2,TRBJ2-2,.,.,CASRAWTANGELFF,TGTGCCAGCAGGGCCTGGACTGCAAACGGGGAGCTGTTTTTT
TRBV2,TRBJ2-2,TRBD2,few,CASSGLAGNTGELFF,TGTGCCAGCAGTGGACTAGCGGGGAACACCGGGGAGCTGTTTTTT
TRBV6-6,TRBJ1-1,.,.,CASSYTGQVGMGAFF,TGTGCCAGCAGTTACACGGGACAAGTCGGAATGGGAGCTTTCTTT
TRBV18,TRBJ2-5,TRBD2,.,CASSPGLTETQYF,TGTGCCAGCTCACCGGGACTAACGGAGACCCAGTACTTC
TRBV5-1,TRBJ1-1,.,.,CASSSRTGTMNTEAFF,TGCGCCAGCAGCTCTAGAACCGGGACAATGAACACTGAAGCTTTCTTT
TRBV3-1/TRBV3-2,TRBJ2-5,.,.,CASSQDRTSSGETQYF,TGTGCCAGCAGCCAAGATCGGACTTCTTCCGGGGAGACCCAGTACTTC